The present T cell receptor beta chain was sequenced within a study of early stage breast cancer tumors. Whole-study context: Most invasive tumors, about 75% of the 16, were ER+/PR+/HER2-. Samples were sequenced at about 9.7-fold average coverage. Notes on the study in general: In about 90% of the 16 patients, blood comparison separated tumor from normal breast.

The method was immunoSEQ multiplex PCR; TCRdb's version includes in-frame clones alone and lacks a portion of them. The data hold tens of thousands of clones, with approximately 80% observed a single time. As concerns this clone: Its antigen is not known.

CDR3 length: 10 residues. The germline CDR1 and CDR2 sequences are SNHLY and FYNNEI. Trimming took off 9 bases at V and 11 bases at J, with 13 bases between the two ends. The receptor's source is a person aged 55 to 69 with breast cancer. Sequenced: blood. The chain uses TRBV2 and TRBJ1-1, with unresolved D. The CDR3, as DNA: TGTGCCAGAGAGTGGTCGGAGGCTTTCTTT. Residues: CAREWSEAFF.